The present TCR beta chain was sequenced within a study of T-cell reconstitution after alpha-beta-depleted transplantation in children. Unique molecular identifiers tagged the TCRbeta library. TCRdb itself ran the PCR reads through MiXCR, one entry per CDR3 protein. The repertoire holds some 300,000 distinct CDR3 sequences, about 9.3% seen once, with 2% to 3% in the top ten. The clonotype comes from a human donor who donated a stem cell graft to a child with acute lymphoblastic leukemia. The sequencing used PBMCs from the stem cell graft donor, collected from the stem cell graft.

CDR3 sequence reads: CASSLGREFFYNEQFF. The DNA of the CDR3 is TGTGCCAGCAGCTTAGGTCGGGAGTTTTTCTACAATGAGCAGTTCTTC. V is TRBV7-9 and J is TRBJ2-1; TRBD2 might be the D (6 bases). V shed 1 base and J shed 3 bases, with 13 bases lying between them. Per germline, CDR1 SEHNR and CDR2 FQNEAQ (reference sequence). The CDR3 covers 16 residues. The variable domain in full, with the rest retrieved from reference TRBV7-9 and TRBJ2-1, is DTGVSQNPRHKITKRGQNVTFRCDPISEHNRLYWYRQTLGQGPEFLTYFQNEAQLEKSRLLSDRFSAERPKGSFSTLEIQRTEQGDSAMYLCASSLGREFFYNEQFFGPGTRLTVL.